Listed here are 7 T cell receptor beta chains from one sample, sequenced in a study of human CD8 memory T cell subsets (dated by TCRdb to about 2020). A Human TCR Profiling Kit was used to prepare UMI-labeled 5' RACE TCRbeta libraries. Reads reprocessed by TCRdb are summarized as one entry per CDR3 protein sequence, and DNA is absent. The table held for this sample gives 5,500 to 9,000 distinct CDR3 sequences. The top ten constitute around 20% of the sample. Sequenced material: CD8+ T cells from PBMCs. These receptors originate from a human donor in good health.

This rearrangement joins TRBV19 to TRBJ1-1. CDR1 and CDR2 from the germline V gene are LNHDA and SQIVND (reference sequence). CDR3 length equals 12 residues. The CDR3: CASSIGTTEAFF.

The chain is built from TRBV4-1 and TRBJ2-5. CDR3 size: 14 residues. Looked up from germline, CDR1 is MGHRA and CDR2 is YSYEKL. CDR3 region: CASSQDDSKETQYF.

This rearrangement joins TRBV7-8 to TRBJ1-5; the TCRdb D gene call, TRBD1, has no DNA to confirm it. Germline loops: CDR1 SGHVS, CDR2 FQNEAQ. The length of the CDR3 is 16 residues. CDR3 in amino acids: CASSLGVGASNQPQHF.

V is TRBV29-1 and J is TRBJ2-7; TCRdb calls TRBD2, which cannot be checked without DNA. Germline CDR1 and CDR2: SQVTM and ANQGSEA. The CDR3 is 13 residues long. The CDR3 loop is CSVEPPGLDEQYF.

V gene TRBV11-2 combines with J gene TRBJ2-1; without DNA, the TCRdb call of TRBD2 cannot be checked. In germline, CDR1 is SGHAT, CDR2 FQNNGV. The CDR3 spans 17 residues. CDR3 amino acids: CASSLVLAVISYNEQFF.

V is TRBV10-3 and J is TRBJ2-1. Germline V gene data show CDR1 as ENHRY and CDR2 as SYGVKD. The CDR3 length is 16 residues. CDR3 sequence: CAISESGGSSYNEQFF.

The chain links TRBV11-2 to TRBJ2-5; lacking DNA, the TRBD1 call made by TCRdb goes unchecked. The CDR3 is 15 residues long. Per the germline V gene, CDR1 is SGHAT and CDR2 is FQNNGV. CDR3 residues: CASSPGERGQETQYF. The whole variable domain, remainder taken from reference TRBV11-2 and TRBJ2-5, is EAGVAQSPRYKIIEKRQSVAFWCNPISGHATLYWYQQILGQGPKLLIQFQNNGVVDDSQLPKDRFSAERLKGVDSTLKIQPAKLEDSAVYLCASSPGERGQETQYFGPGTRLLVL.